This T cell receptor beta chain stems from a study of blood T cell repertoires in COVID-19. The protocol was immunoSEQ multiplex PCR, while the TCRdb copy is restricted to in-frame clones and leaves out a portion. The repertoire includes around 400,000 clones, about 90% of them detected once, and 10% sits in the top ten. The CDR3 has 15 residues. V lost 6 bases to trimming and J lost 0 bases; unmatched junction nucleotides: 7. Germline-derived CDR1 and CDR2 are MNHEY and SVGAGI. This sequence was found in a woman aged 25 to 39 with COVID-19, enrolled during active disease. The sample comprised peripheral blood. This chain joins TRBV6-5 and TRBJ1-2, with 7 bases matching TRBD1. The CDR3 here is CASSRTGSTNYGYTF. CDR3 nucleotides: TGTGCCAGCAGCCGGACAGGTTCGACTAACTATGGCTACACCTTC.